This TCR beta chain was documented in a study of OX40 agonist ivuxolimab in advanced cancers. Whole-study findings and limits: Expanded clones were, on average, more numerous in CD8+ T cells than in CD4+. Researchers did not determine the expanded peripheral T cells' antigen specificity.

V was clipped by 5 bases and J by 7 bases, with 17 bases between them. This CDR3 spans 14 amino acids. From germline, CDR1 is SGHTA and CDR2 FQGNSA. TCRdb's copy holds only in-frame clones and misses some; the assay was immunoSEQ multiplex PCR. The sample lists 65,000 to 90,000 clones, roughly 86% occurring once. As for this clone: Its antigen is unidentified.

The rearrangement links TRBV7-2 to TRBJ1-2, with D perhaps matching TRBD1 (5 bases). The sequence derives from an adult with an advanced solid tumor such as melanoma, head and neck, liver or kidney cancer. Material: CD4+ or CD8+ T cells sorted from blood, obtained in a trial of the OX40 agonist ivuxolimab. In DNA form, the CDR3 reads TGTGCCAGCAGCCCATTACCCGATAGGGGTGGCTACACCTTC. Translation: CASSPLPDRGGYTF. The full variable domain, its missing parts supplied by reference TRBV7-2 and TRBJ1-2, is GAGVSQSPSNKVTEKGKDVELRCDPISGHTALYWYRQSLGQGLEFLIYFQGNSAPDKSGLPSDRFSAERTGGSVSTLTIQRTQQEDSAVYLCASSPLPDRGGYTFGSGTRLTVV.